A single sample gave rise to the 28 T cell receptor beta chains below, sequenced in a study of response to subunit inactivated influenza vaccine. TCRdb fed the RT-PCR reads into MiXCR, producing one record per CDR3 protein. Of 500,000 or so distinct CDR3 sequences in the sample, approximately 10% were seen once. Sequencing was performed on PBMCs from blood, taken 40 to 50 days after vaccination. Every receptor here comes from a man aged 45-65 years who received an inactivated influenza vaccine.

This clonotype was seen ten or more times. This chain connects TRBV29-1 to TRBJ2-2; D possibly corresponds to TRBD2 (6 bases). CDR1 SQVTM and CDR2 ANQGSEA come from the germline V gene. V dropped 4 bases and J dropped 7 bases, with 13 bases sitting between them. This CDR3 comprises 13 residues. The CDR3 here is CSVATGVYGELFF. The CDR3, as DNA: TGCAGCGTTGCGACGGGAGTTTACGGGGAGCTGTTTTTT.

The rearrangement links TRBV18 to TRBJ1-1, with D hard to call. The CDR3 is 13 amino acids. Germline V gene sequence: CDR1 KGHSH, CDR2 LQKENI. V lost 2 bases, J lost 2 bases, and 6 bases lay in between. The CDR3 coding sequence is TGTGCCAGCTCACCAAAGCCTAACACTGAAGCTTTCTTT. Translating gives CASSPKPNTEAFF. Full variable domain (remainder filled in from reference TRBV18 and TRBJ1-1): NAGVMQNPRHLVRRRGQEARLRCSPMKGHSHVYWYRQLPEEGLKFMVYLQKENIIDESGMPKERFSAEFPKEGPSILRIQQVVRGDSAAYFCASSPKPNTEAFFGQGTRLTVV.

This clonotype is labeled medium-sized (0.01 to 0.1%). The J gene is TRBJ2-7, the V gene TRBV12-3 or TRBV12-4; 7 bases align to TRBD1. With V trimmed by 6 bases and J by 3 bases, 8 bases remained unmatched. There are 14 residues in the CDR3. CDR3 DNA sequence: TGTGCCAGCAGCTTGAGGACAGGAGGCTACGAGCAGTACTTC. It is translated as CASSLRTGGYEQYF.

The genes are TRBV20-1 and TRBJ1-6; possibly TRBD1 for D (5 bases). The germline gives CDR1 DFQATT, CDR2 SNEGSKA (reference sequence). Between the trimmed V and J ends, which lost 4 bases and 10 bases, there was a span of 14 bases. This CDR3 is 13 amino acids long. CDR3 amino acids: CSANRDFGSPLHF. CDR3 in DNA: TGCAGTGCTAACCGGGACTTTGGGTCACCCCTCCACTTT.

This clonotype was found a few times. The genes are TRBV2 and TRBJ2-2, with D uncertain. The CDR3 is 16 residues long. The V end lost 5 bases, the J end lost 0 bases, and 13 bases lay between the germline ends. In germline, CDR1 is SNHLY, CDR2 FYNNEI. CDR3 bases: TGTGCCAGCAGTACCCTAGGGAACGCGAACACCGGGGAGCTGTTTTTT. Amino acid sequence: CASSTLGNANTGELFF.

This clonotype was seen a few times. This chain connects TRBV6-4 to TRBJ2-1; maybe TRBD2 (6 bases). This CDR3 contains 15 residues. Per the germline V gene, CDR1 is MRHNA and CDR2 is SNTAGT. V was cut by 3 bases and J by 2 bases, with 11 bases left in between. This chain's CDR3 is CASSEELAPYNEQFF. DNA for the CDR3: TGTGCCAGCAGTGAGGAACTAGCACCCTACAATGAGCAGTTCTTC.

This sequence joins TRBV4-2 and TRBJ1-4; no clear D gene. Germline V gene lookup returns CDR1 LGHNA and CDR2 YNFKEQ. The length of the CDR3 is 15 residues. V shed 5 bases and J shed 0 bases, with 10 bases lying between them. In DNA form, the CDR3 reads TGTGCCAGCAGCGCTAACCCAGCAACTAATGAAAAACTGTTTTTT. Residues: CASSANPATNEKLFF.

The CDR3 loop reads CASTDLANEKLFF. Written as DNA, the CDR3 is TGTGCCAGCACTGATTTGGCTAATGAAAAACTGTTTTTT. The chain uses TRBV28 and TRBJ1-4; D remains ambiguous. This CDR3 has 13 amino acids. Trimming cost V 7 bases and J 3 bases, with 9 bases left between them. Germline-derived CDR1 and CDR2 are MDHEN and SYDVKM.

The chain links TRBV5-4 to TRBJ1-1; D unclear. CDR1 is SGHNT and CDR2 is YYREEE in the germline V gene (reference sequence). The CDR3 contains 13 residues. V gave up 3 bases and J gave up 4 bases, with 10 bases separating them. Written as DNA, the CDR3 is TGTGCCAGCAGCTCTAGGGAACTCACTGAAGCTTTCTTT. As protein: CASSSRELTEAFF.

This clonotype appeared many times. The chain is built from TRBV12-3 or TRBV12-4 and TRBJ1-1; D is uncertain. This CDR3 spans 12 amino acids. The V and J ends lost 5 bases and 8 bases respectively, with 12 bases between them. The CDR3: CASSGPSFEAFF. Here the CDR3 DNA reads TGTGCCAGCAGTGGGCCGTCCTTCGAAGCTTTCTTT.

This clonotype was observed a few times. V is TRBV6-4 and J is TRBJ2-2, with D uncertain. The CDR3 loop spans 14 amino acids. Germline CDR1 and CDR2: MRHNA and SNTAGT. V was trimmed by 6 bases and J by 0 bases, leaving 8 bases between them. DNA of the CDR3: TGTGCCAGCAGCGCCGTCCCGAACACCGGGGAGCTGTTTTTT. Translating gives CASSAVPNTGELFF.

CDR3 protein: CSGKTGDVQYF. The DNA of the CDR3 is TGCAGCGGAAAAACAGGGGATGTGCAGTATTTT. This rearrangement joins TRBV29-1 to TRBJ2-3; TRBD1 matches 7 bases. With V trimmed by 7 bases and J by 11 bases, 9 bases remained unmatched. There are 11 residues in the CDR3. The germline CDR1 and CDR2 sequences are SQVTM and ANQGSEA.

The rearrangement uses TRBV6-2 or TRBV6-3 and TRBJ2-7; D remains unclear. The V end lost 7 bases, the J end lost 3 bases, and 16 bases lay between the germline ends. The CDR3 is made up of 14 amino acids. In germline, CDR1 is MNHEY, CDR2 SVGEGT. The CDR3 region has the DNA TGTGCCAGCACCCTCCCGACGTGGGACTACGAGCAGTACTTC. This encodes CASTLPTWDYEQYF.

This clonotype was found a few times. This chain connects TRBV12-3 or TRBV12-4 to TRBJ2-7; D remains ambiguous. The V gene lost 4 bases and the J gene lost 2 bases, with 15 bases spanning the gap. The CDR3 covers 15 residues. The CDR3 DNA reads TGTGCCAGCAGTTCGGTCTCGACGAACACCTACGAGCAGTACTTC. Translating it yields CASSSVSTNTYEQYF.

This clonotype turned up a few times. The CDR3 DNA reads as TGTGCCAGCAGTTACTCTCCTTGGGATCCTAACAATGAGCAGTTCTTC. This gives the protein CASSYSPWDPNNEQFF. This chain uses TRBV6-5 with TRBJ2-1; D is ambiguous. CDR3 length equals 16 residues. Germline assignment: CDR1 MNHEY and CDR2 SVGAGI. Trimming removed 0 bases at V and 5 bases at J, with 14 bases between.

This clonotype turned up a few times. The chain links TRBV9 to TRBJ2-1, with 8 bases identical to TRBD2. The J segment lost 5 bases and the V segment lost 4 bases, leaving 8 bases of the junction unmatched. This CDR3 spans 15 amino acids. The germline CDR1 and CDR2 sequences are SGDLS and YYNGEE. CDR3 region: CASSLSPGGDNEQFF. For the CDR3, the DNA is TGTGCCAGCAGCCTCTCACCGGGGGGGGACAATGAGCAGTTCTTC.

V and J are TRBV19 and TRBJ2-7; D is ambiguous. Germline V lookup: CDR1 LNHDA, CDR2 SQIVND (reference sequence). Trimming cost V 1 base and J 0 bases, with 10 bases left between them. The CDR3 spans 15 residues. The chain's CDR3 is CASSIGARSSYEQYF. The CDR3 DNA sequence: TGTGCCAGTAGTATAGGTGCGCGCAGCTCCTACGAGCAGTACTTC.

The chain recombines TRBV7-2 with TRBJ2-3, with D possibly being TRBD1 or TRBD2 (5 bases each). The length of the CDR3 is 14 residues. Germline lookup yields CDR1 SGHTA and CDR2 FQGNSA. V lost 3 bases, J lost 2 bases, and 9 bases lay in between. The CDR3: CASSFQGPTDTQYF. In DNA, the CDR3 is TGTGCCAGCAGCTTCCAGGGACCCACAGATACGCAGTATTTT.

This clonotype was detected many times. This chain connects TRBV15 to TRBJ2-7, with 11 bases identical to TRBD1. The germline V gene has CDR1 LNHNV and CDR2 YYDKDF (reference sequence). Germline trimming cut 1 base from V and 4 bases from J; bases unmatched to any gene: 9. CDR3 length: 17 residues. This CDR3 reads CATSRAYPGQGAYEQYF. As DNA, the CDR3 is TGTGCCACCAGCAGAGCTTATCCCGGACAGGGGGCATACGAGCAGTACTTC.

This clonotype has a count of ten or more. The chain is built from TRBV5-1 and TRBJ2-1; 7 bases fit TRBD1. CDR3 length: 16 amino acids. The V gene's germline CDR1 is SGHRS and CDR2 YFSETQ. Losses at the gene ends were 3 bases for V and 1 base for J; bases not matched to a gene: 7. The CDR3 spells CASSWGQSSSYNEQFF. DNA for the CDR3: TGCGCCAGCAGCTGGGGACAGTCCAGTTCCTACAATGAGCAGTTCTTC.

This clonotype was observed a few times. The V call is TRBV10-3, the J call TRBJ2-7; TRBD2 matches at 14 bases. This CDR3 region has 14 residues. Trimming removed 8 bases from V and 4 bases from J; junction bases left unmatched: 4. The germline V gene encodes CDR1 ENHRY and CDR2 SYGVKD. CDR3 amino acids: CAIAGTSGSYEQYF. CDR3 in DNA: TGTGCCATCGCGGGGACTAGCGGGAGTTACGAGCAGTACTTC.

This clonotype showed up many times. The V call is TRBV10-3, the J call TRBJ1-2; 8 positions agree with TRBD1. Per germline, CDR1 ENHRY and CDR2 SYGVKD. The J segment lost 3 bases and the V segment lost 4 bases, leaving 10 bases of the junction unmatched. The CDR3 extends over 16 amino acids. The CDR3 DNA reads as TGTGCCATCAGTGCGGGACAGGTCCTGTCTTACTATGGCTACACCTTC. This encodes CAISAGQVLSYYGYTF.

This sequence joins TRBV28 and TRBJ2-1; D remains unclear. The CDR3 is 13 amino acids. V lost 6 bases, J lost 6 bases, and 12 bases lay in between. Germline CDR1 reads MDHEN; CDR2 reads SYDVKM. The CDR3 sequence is CASSPDSGNEQFF. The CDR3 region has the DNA TGTGCCAGCAGCCCTGACTCAGGCAATGAGCAGTTCTTC.

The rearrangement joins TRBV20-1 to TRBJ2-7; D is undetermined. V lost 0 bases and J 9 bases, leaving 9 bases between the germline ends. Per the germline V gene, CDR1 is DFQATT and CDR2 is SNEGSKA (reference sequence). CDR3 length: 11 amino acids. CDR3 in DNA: TGCAGTGCTAGAGATACCCCGGGGCAGTACTTC. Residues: CSARDTPGQYF.

The CDR3 spells CASSLEGRGGGETQYF. The CDR3 DNA reads TGTGCCAGCAGCTTAGAGGGCAGGGGCGGGGGGGAGACCCAGTACTTC. The chain uses TRBV7-2 and TRBJ2-5, with 8 bases aligning to TRBD2. Germline CDR1 is SGHTA and CDR2 is FQGNSA. With 1 base clipped from V and 5 bases from J, the junction kept 9 bases outside the gene matches. The length of the CDR3 is 16 residues. Full variable domain (remainder filled in from reference TRBV7-2 and TRBJ2-5): GAGVSQSPSNKVTEKGKDVELRCDPISGHTALYWYRQSLGQGLEFLIYFQGNSAPDKSGLPSDRFSAERTGGSVSTLTIQRTQQEDSAVYLCASSLEGRGGGETQYFGPGTRLLVL.

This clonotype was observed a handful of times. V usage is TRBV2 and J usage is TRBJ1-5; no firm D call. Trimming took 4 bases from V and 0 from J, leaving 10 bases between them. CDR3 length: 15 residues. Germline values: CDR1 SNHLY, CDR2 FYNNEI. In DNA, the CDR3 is TGTGCCAGCAGTGGTGGCTACACTAGCAATCAGCCCCAGCATTTT. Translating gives CASSGGYTSNQPQHF.

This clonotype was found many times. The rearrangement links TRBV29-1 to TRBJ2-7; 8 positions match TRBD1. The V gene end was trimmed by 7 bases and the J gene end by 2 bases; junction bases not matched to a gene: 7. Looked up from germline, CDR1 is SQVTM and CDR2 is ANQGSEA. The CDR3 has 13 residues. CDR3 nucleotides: TGCAGCGCCTCTGGACAGGGAACCTACGAGCAGTACTTC. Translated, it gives CSASGQGTYEQYF.

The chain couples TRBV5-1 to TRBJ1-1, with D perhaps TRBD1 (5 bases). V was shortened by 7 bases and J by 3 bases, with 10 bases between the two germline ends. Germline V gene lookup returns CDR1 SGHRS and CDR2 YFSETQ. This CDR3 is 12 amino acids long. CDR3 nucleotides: TGCGCCAGCTACGGGACCGACACTGAAGCTTTCTTT. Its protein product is CASYGTDTEAFF.